This paragraph reports one TCR beta chain. The sample belongs to a study of blood T cell repertoires in COVID-19. About the study: From T cells, B-cell-depleted T cells, or PBMCs came the material, which was cDNA or gDNA.

How the authors handled the data: Amplified reference gene primers provided the basis for estimating nucleated cell counts. Produced via immunoSEQ multiplex PCR; TCRdb's table is partial and in-frame only. V, J and clone size reflect that table, while D and trimming were determined from the DNA. The data contain about 140,000 clones, 70% to 80% of them seen just once; the ten biggest clones take up roughly 9%. Trimming removed 0 bases from V and 4 bases from J; junction bases left unmatched: 9. Germline V lookup: CDR1 LGHNA, CDR2 YNFKEQ. This CDR3 has 18 amino acids. The clonotype was recovered from a woman in her 50s with active or convalescent COVID-19. The gene calls are TRBV4-2 and TRBJ2-6, with 7 bases fitting TRBD1. Sequencing was done on a sample of peripheral blood. The CDR3 nucleotides are TGTGCCAGCAGCCAAGACGAAGTCAGGGGGAACGGGGCCAACGTCCTGACTTTC. This translates into CASSQDEVRGNGANVLTF.